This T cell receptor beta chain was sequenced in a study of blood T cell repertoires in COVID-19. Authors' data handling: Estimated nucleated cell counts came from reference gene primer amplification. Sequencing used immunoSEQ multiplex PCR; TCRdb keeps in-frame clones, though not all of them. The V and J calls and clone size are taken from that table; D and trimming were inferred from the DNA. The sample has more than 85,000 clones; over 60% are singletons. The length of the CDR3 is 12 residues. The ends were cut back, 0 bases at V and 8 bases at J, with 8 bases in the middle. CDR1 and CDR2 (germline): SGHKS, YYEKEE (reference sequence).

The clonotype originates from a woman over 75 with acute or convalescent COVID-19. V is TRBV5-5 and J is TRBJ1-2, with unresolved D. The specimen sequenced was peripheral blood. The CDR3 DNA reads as TGTGCCAGCAGCTTGGCCTTTGGCGGCTACACCTTC. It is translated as CASSLAFGGYTF.